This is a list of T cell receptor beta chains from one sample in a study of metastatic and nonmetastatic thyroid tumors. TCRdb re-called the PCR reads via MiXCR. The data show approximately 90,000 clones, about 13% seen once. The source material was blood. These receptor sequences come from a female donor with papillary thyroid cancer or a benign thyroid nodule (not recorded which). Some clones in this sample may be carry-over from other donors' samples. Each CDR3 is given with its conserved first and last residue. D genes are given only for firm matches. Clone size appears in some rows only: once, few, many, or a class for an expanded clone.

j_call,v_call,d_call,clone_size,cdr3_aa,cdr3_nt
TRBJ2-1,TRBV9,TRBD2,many,CASSAEPGLAIDNEQFF,TGTGCCAGCAGCGCCGAGCCGGGACTAGCGATTGACAATGAGCAGTTCTTC
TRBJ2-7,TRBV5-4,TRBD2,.,CASSLDAGGPYEQYF,TGTGCCAGCAGCTTGGACGCGGGAGGTCCCTACGAGCAGTACTTC
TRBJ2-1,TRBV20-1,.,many,CSASNGKSNEQFF,TGCAGTGCTAGTAACGGGAAATCCAATGAGCAGTTCTTC
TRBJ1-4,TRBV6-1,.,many,CASSPDPSGNEKLFF,TGTGCCAGCAGTCCTGATCCTTCAGGCAATGAAAAACTGTTTTTT
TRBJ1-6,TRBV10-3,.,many,CAIRRQETGPNSPLHF,TGTGCCATCAGGAGACAGGAGACCGGCCCGAATTCACCCCTCCACTTT
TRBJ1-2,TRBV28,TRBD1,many,CASRFRDRPNYGYTF,TGTGCCAGCAGGTTCCGGGACAGGCCTAACTATGGCTACACCTTC
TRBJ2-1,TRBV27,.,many,CASSKQYNEQFF,TGTGCCAGCAGTAAACAATACAATGAGCAGTTCTTC
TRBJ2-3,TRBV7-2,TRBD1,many,CASSSRTGLSTDTQYF,TGTGCCAGCAGCTCGCGGACAGGCCTTAGCACAGATACGCAGTATTTT
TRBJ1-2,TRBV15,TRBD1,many,CATSTGTGEGYTF,TGTGCCACCAGCACCGGGACAGGTGAAGGCTACACCTTC
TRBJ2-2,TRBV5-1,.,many,CASTTPGRNTGELFF,TGCGCCAGCACGACTCCGGGACGCAACACCGGGGAGCTGTTTTTT
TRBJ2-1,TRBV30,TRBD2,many,CAWSGLAGVGNEQFF,TGTGCCTGGAGTGGACTAGCGGGAGTCGGGAATGAGCAGTTCTTC
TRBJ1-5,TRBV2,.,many,CASSSGTRNQPQHF,TGTGCCAGCAGTTCCGGGACAAGGAATCAGCCCCAGCATTTT
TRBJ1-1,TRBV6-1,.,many,CATKEKRGAGNTEAFF,TGTGCCACAAAGGAAAAACGGGGCGCTGGAAACACTGAAGCTTTCTTT
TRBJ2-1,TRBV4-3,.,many,CASSQDIVGRDEQFF,TGCGCCAGCAGCCAAGACATCGTGGGAAGGGATGAGCAGTTCTTC
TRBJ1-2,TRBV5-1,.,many,CASSLLGRDYGYTF,TGCGCCAGCAGCTTGTTGGGGCGCGACTATGGCTACACCTTC
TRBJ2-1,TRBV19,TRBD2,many,CASSVTSGSSYNEQFF,TGTGCCAGTAGTGTAACTAGCGGGAGCTCCTACAATGAGCAGTTCTTC
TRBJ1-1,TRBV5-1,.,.,CASSLVQEGNTEAFF,TGCGCCAGCAGCTTGGTCCAGGAGGGGAACACTGAAGCTTTCTTT
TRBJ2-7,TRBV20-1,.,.,CSALSACSEQYF,TGCAGTGCTCTCAGCGCGTGCTCCGAGCAGTACTTC
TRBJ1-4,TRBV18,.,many,CASSPIERPGEKLFF,TGTGCCAGCTCACCGATTGAGAGGCCTGGTGAAAAACTGTTTTTT
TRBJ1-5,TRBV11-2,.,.,CASSLVPGLYSNQPQHF,TGTGCCAGCAGCTTAGTCCCGGGGCTCTATAGCAATCAGCCCCAGCATTTT
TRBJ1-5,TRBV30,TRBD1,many,CAWSGQGRGSNQPQHF,TGTGCCTGGAGTGGACAGGGGAGGGGTAGCAATCAGCCCCAGCATTTT
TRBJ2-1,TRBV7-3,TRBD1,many,CASSLGTGGRNEQFF,TGTGCCAGCAGCTTGGGGACAGGGGGTAGAAATGAGCAGTTCTTC
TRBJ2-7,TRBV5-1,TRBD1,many,CASSSTGQVEQYF,TGCGCCAGTAGTTCTACGGGACAGGTCGAGCAGTACTTC
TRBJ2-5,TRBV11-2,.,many,CASSLFLGTGRPQETQYF,TGTGCCAGCAGCTTATTCCTTGGAACTGGAAGACCCCAAGAGACCCAGTACTTC
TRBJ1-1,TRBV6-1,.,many,CASSENTEAFF,TGTGCCAGCAGTGAGAACACTGAAGCTTTCTTT
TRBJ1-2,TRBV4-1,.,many,CASSQKIGNYGYTF,TGCGCCAGCAGCCAAAAAATAGGTAACTATGGCTACACCTTC
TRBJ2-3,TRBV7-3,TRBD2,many,CASSLAGGTDTQYF,TGTGCCAGCAGCCTCGCGGGGGGCACAGATACGCAGTATTTT
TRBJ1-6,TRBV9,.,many,CASSVEGQAGSPLHF,TGTGCCAGCAGCGTAGAAGGCCAAGCAGGTTCACCCCTCCACTTT
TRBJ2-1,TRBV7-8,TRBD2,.,CASILRTSGSSYNEQFF,TGTGCCAGCATCTTAAGGACTAGCGGGAGCTCCTACAATGAGCAGTTCTTC
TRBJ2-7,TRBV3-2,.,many,CASSPSLTTGGFEYEQYF,TGTGCCAGCAGCCCGAGTTTGACGACAGGGGGGTTTGAGTACGAGCAGTACTTC
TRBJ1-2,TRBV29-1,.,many,CSVGFRGGNYGYTF,TGCAGCGTTGGATTTCGGGGGGGAAACTATGGCTACACCTTC
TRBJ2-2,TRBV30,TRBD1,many,CAWKGQGTGELFF,TGTGCCTGGAAAGGACAGGGAACCGGGGAGCTGTTTTTT
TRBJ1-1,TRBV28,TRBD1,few,CASSPGQGGFSGEAFF,TGTGCCAGCAGTCCGGGACAGGGGGGGTTTTCCGGTGAAGCTTTCTTT
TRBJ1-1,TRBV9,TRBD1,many,CASSVVEQGRAEAFF,TGTGCCAGCAGCGTAGTGGAACAGGGGAGGGCTGAAGCTTTCTTT
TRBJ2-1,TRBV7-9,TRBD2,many,CASSASLSSGRWNEQFF,TGTGCCAGCAGCGCATCGCTCTCTAGCGGGAGGTGGAATGAGCAGTTCTTC